One T cell receptor beta chain is described in this entry. The length of the CDR3 is 19 residues. Trimming removed 5 bases from V and 5 bases from J; junction bases left unmatched: 15. CDR1 is LGHNA, CDR2 YSLEER, per germline. The data belong to a study of technical replicates of blood from a handful of donors. The protocol was immunoSEQ multiplex PCR, while the TCRdb copy is restricted to in-frame clones and leaves out a portion. The sample records about 75,000 clones, about 91% being singletons. V is TRBV4-3 and J is TRBJ2-1, with 13 bases identical to TRBD2. The sample was T cells isolated from PBMCs. The TCR was taken from a human donor in good health. CDR3: CASSSPHGTSGTRHNEQFF. Written as DNA, the CDR3 is TGCGCCAGCAGCTCTCCCCATGGGACTAGCGGGACCCGGCACAATGAGCAGTTCTTC.